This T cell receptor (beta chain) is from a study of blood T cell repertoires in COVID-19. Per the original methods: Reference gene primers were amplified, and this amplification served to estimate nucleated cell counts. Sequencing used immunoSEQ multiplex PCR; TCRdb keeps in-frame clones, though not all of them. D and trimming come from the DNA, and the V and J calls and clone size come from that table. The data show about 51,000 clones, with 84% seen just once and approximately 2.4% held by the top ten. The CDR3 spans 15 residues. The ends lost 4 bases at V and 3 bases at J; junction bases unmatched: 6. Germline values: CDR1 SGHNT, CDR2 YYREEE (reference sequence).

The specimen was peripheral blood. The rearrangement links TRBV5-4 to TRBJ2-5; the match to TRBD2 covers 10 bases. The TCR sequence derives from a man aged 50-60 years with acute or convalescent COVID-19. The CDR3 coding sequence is TGTGCCAGCAGCCCCAATCTAGCGGGGGAAGAGACCCAGTACTTC. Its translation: CASSPNLAGEETQYF.